The sequence of this T cell receptor beta chain was determined in a study of T cells expressing NK-cell markers. Turning to the study itself: Most of the eight sequenced donors tested HCMV-seropositive; one tested seronegative.

Study conclusions and caveats: Researchers report these clonotypes also headed the CD3+CD56-NKG2C+ fraction in several donors.

Note on this clonotype: Its antigen remains unknown.

Making the TCR beta cDNA relied on 5'RACE template switching with UMIs. After re-calling the 5' RACE reads, TCRdb lists one entry per CDR3 protein, DNA absent. This sample's table has around 470,000 distinct CDR3 sequences. This receptor was taken from a woman aged 45-59 years in good health. Sequencing was done on a sample of blood T cells: a sorted CD56 or NKG2C T cell subset, CD4+ or CD8+ T cells, or bulk PBMC T cells (not recorded which).

CDR3 amino acids: CSVLAGPNPLNF. V usage is TRBV29-1 and J usage is TRBJ2-5; TCRdb designates TRBD2, a call that cannot be tested without DNA. The CDR3 covers 12 residues. Looked up from germline, CDR1 is SQVTM and CDR2 is ANQGSEA.